This TCR beta chain was sequenced during a study of T cell responses to AZD1222 COVID-19 vaccine. About the research overall: Second doses that came at about 4 or about 12 weeks were put together. General study findings and limits: Donor demographics were predominantly white British with a female majority; clonal diversity may be underestimated. Seropositivity was recorded at baseline in only a handful of AZD1222 recipients.

CDR1 is SEHNR and CDR2 is FQNEAQ in the germline V gene (reference sequence). The CDR3 is 17 amino acids. Unmatched junction bases numbered 11, after V lost 5 bases and J lost 0 bases. Sequencing was performed with immunoSEQ multiplex PCR; in TCRdb, only in-frame clones are kept and a portion is missing. The repertoire consists of roughly 100,000 clones, with about 93% occurring once and the leading ten covering around 5%. Turning to this clone: As yet, its antigen is unknown.

This TCR came from an adult in good health. J is TRBJ2-3 and V is TRBV7-9, with 7 bases that match TRBD1. This sample comprised peripheral blood, obtained on day 0 of AZD1222 vaccination. CDR3 in DNA: TGTGCCAGCAGCCCTAGATGGGACAGTTCTAGCACAGATACGCAGTATTTT. Translated, it gives CASSPRWDSSSTDTQYF.